Below are 21 T cell receptor beta chains sequenced from a single sample in a study of shared clonotypes between healthy human individuals. Method: immunoSEQ multiplex PCR; TCRdb's copy keeps in-frame clones and lacks some. The sample lists 2 million to 3 million clones, 80% to 95% occurring once. The sample consisted of naive CD4+ T cells from PBMCs. The subset was: CD45RA+ positively selected. These receptors came from a man aged 18 to 35 in good health. Some clones in this sample may be carry-over from other donors' samples.

V is TRBV11-2 and J is TRBJ2-7; D unresolved. Trimming cost V 3 bases and J 5 bases, with 14 bases left between them. This CDR3 comprises 14 residues. The V gene's germline CDR1 is SGHAT and CDR2 FQNNGV. The CDR3 loop is CASSFGIGQDEQYF. The CDR3 DNA sequence: TGTGCCAGCAGCTTCGGCATAGGTCAGGACGAGCAGTACTTC.

Of note for this clone: Other DNA sequences in the same sample also yield this CDR3. This sequence joins TRBV9 and TRBJ2-2; weak D call: TRBD1 (5 bases). This CDR3 has 14 residues. Trimming stripped 0 bases from V and 6 bases from J, with 9 bases between. Germline CDR1 SGDLS, CDR2 YYNGEE. Here the CDR3 reads CASSVGTGPGELFF. DNA of the CDR3: TGTGCCAGCAGCGTAGGTACAGGCCCCGGGGAGCTGTTTTTT.

CDR3: CASSHPGTANEKLFF. Written as DNA, the CDR3 is TGCGCCAGCAGCCATCCCGGGACAGCCAATGAAAAACTGTTTTTT. The gene calls are TRBV5-1 and TRBJ1-4, with 7 bases aligning to TRBD1. Germline V lookup: CDR1 SGHRS, CDR2 YFSETQ. V was clipped by 4 bases and J by 5 bases; unmatched bases: 8. The CDR3 runs to 15 residues.

The rearrangement joins TRBV7-2 to TRBJ2-3; no clear D gene. The CDR3 contains 13 residues. Germline V CDR1 and CDR2: SGHTA, FQGNSA. The V and J ends lost 4 bases and 7 bases respectively, with 12 bases between them. CDR3 in amino acids: CASSSLAQNTQYF. The CDR3 DNA is TGTGCCAGCAGCTCTTTAGCACAGAATACGCAGTATTTT.

The chain is built from TRBV5-1 and TRBJ1-5; TRBD1 might be the D (5 bases). This CDR3 region has 15 residues. Germline CDR1 SGHRS, CDR2 YFSETQ. Between the trimmed V and J ends, which lost 3 bases and 2 bases, there was a span of 12 bases. The CDR3 DNA is TGCGCCAGCAGCTACATTGTAGGGGGCAATCAGCCCCAGCATTTT. Translated: CASSYIVGGNQPQHF.

The rearrangement uses TRBV7-9 and TRBJ1-1, with D uncertain. CDR1 is SEHNR, CDR2 FQNEAQ, per germline (reference sequence). With 0 bases removed from V and 5 bases from J, the gap between germline ends came to 13 bases. The CDR3 covers 15 residues. DNA of the CDR3: TGTGCCAGCAGCTTAGCGATCGTGCGAGGGACTGAAGCTTTCTTT. This translates into CASSLAIVRGTEAFF.

As DNA, the CDR3 is TGTGCCAGCAGTTTCAGGGAGTACACTGAAGCTTTCTTT. It is translated as CASSFREYTEAFF. V and J are TRBV11-1 and TRBJ1-1; D is possibly TRBD1 (5 bases). Germline lookup yields CDR1 SGHAT and CDR2 FQDESV (reference sequence). CDR3 length equals 13 residues. V was cut by 6 bases and J by 3 bases, with 11 bases left in between.

CDR3: CASSTSGLGSYEQYF. Here the CDR3 DNA reads TGCGCCAGCAGCACCTCGGGACTGGGCTCCTACGAGCAGTACTTC. The V and J genes are TRBV5-1 and TRBJ2-7, with D possibly TRBD2 on 6 matching bases. Deletions cut 4 bases from V and 0 bases from J, with 14 bases between. The CDR3 has 15 residues. The germline CDR1 and CDR2 sequences are SGHRS and YFSETQ.

V and J are TRBV2 and TRBJ1-2; 8 bases map to TRBD1. The CDR3 runs to 16 residues. Germline V lookup: CDR1 SNHLY, CDR2 FYNNEI. V was pared by 4 bases and J by 8 bases, with 15 bases of the junction left unmatched. Written as DNA, the CDR3 is TGTGCCAGCAGTGCAGGGGGCGTAGTAAAGGCTACCGGCTACACCTTC. Protein sequence: CASSAGGVVKATGYTF.

The CDR3 DNA follows: TGTGCCATCAGTTCTAGTTCTGGGAACACTGAAGCTTTCTTT. Translating gives CAISSSSGNTEAFF. The chain is built from TRBV10-3 and TRBJ1-1, with D uncertain. CDR1 is ENHRY, CDR2 SYGVKD, per germline. The CDR3 spans 14 residues. V was cut by 5 bases and J by 1 base, with 11 bases left in between.

This chain uses TRBV5-1 with TRBJ1-2; TRBD1 aligns across 10 bases. CDR3 length equals 16 residues. V shed 4 bases, J shed 3 bases, and the junction held 9 bases outside the gene matches. Germline V lookup: CDR1 SGHRS, CDR2 YFSETQ. The CDR3 region has the DNA TGCGCCAGCAGCCTAACCGGGACAGGGGCCTACTATGGCTACACCTTC. Encoded protein: CASSLTGTGAYYGYTF.

The chain uses TRBV2 and TRBJ2-7; the D gene is possibly TRBD1 (6 bases). Germline V gene data show CDR1 as SNHLY and CDR2 as FYNNEI. The CDR3 has 16 residues. V dropped 2 bases and J dropped 2 bases, with 16 bases sitting between them. The CDR3 sequence is CASSERLQGGPYEQYF. CDR3 nucleotide sequence: TGTGCCAGCAGTGAACGACTACAGGGTGGCCCCTACGAGCAGTACTTC. The full variable domain, in which reference TRBV2 and TRBJ2-7 provide the parts outside the CDR3, is EPEVTQTPSHQVTQMGQEVILRCVPISNHLYFYWYRQILGQKVEFLVSFYNNEISEKSEIFDDQFSVERPDGSNFTLKIRSTKLEDSAMYFCASSERLQGGPYEQYFGPGTRLTVT.

Concerning this clone: Other DNA sequences from this sample encode an identical CDR3 as well. The chain is built from TRBV28 and TRBJ1-2; maybe TRBD1 (5 bases). Trimming left V 2 bases short and J 8 bases short, with 6 bases between. The CDR3 is 11 residues long. Germline-derived CDR1 and CDR2 are MDHEN and SYDVKM. CDR3 loop: CASSLRGGYTF. The CDR3 DNA is TGTGCCAGCAGTTTAAGGGGCGGCTACACCTTC.

The chain couples TRBV30 to TRBJ1-5; D is unresolved. The ends were cut back, 4 bases at V and 2 bases at J, with 9 bases in the middle. The CDR3 loop spans 13 amino acids. Germline V lookup: CDR1 GTSNPN, CDR2 SVGIG (reference sequence). CDR3 coding DNA: TGTGCCTGGACTGGACGGGGCAATCAGCCCCAGCATTTT. Its translation is CAWTGRGNQPQHF.

The chain combines TRBV28 with TRBJ2-2; TRBD2 might be the D (5 bases). The V and J ends lost 2 bases and 2 bases respectively, with 12 bases between them. CDR1 and CDR2 (germline): MDHEN, SYDVKM. CDR3 length: 16 amino acids. The CDR3 sequence is CASSLRRPTNTGELFF. The CDR3 region has the DNA TGTGCCAGCAGTTTAAGGAGGCCTACAAACACCGGGGAGCTGTTTTTT. Combining the CDR3 with reference TRBV28 and TRBJ2-2 gives the whole variable domain DVKVTQSSRYLVKRTGEKVFLECVQDMDHENMFWYRQDPGLGLRLIYFSYDVKMKEKGDIPEGYSVSREKKERFSLILESASTNQTSMYLCASSLRRPTNTGELFFGEGSRLTVL.

The V gene is TRBV6-1, the J gene TRBJ1-5, with 8 nucleotides matching TRBD1. V lost 2 bases, J lost 3 bases, and 3 bases stayed unmatched. From germline, CDR1 is MNHNS and CDR2 SASEGT. There are 15 residues in the CDR3. CDR3 sequence (DNA): TGTGCCAGCAGTGAACAGGGGGCAATCAATCAGCCCCAGCATTTT. Translation: CASSEQGAINQPQHF.

The rearrangement links TRBV7-9 to TRBJ2-2; D gene unclear. The V gene's germline CDR1 is SEHNR and CDR2 FQNEAQ (reference sequence). The CDR3 sequence is 14 residues long. The ends were cut back, 1 base at V and 3 bases at J, with 6 bases in the middle. The CDR3 loop reads CASSLDSDTGELFF. CDR3 nucleotide sequence: TGTGCCAGCAGCTTAGACTCCGACACCGGGGAGCTGTTTTTT.

The chain employs TRBV28 and TRBJ2-3; D possibly uses TRBD1 or TRBD2 (5 bases each). Trimming pared 6 bases from V and 0 bases from J, leaving 13 bases between. The CDR3 sequence is 15 residues long. Germline V gene data show CDR1 as MDHEN and CDR2 as SYDVKM. CDR3 nucleotide sequence: TGTGCCAGCAGAGGGACGGTACTTAGCACAGATACGCAGTATTTT. Its protein is CASRGTVLSTDTQYF.

The rearrangement links TRBV6-6 to TRBJ2-1; D uncertain. V lost 2 bases to trimming and J lost 5 bases, with 13 bases between them. The CDR3 covers 15 residues. CDR1 is MNHNY, CDR2 SVGAGI, per germline (reference sequence). CDR3: CASSYRLGRNNEQFF. The DNA for the CDR3 is TGTGCCAGCAGTTACCGGCTAGGTAGGAACAATGAGCAGTTCTTC.

The chain joins TRBV25-1 to TRBJ1-1; 7 bases match TRBD1. V shed 3 bases, J shed 7 bases, and the junction held 11 bases outside the gene matches. Germline CDR1 MGHDK, CDR2 SYGVNS. This CDR3 spans 15 amino acids. CDR3 loop: CASSDRVTGSGEAFF. In DNA form, the CDR3 reads TGTGCCAGCAGTGACCGGGTGACAGGGTCTGGTGAAGCTTTCTTT. The complete variable domain, with remaining parts taken from reference TRBV25-1 and TRBJ1-1, reads EADIYQTPRYLVIGTGKKITLECSQTMGHDKMYWYQQDPGMELHLIHYSYGVNSTEKGDLSSESTVSRIRTEHFPLTLESARPSHTSQYLCASSDRVTGSGEAFFGQGTRLTVV.

This chain joins TRBV4-2 and TRBJ2-1, with 8 bases fitting TRBD2. CDR1 is LGHNA and CDR2 is YNFKEQ in the germline V gene. V was clipped by 0 bases and J by 5 bases; unmatched bases: 6. This CDR3 comprises 16 residues. CDR3 protein: CASSQDRTGGDNEQFF. CDR3 nucleotide sequence: TGTGCCAGCAGCCAAGATAGGACGGGAGGGGACAATGAGCAGTTCTTC.